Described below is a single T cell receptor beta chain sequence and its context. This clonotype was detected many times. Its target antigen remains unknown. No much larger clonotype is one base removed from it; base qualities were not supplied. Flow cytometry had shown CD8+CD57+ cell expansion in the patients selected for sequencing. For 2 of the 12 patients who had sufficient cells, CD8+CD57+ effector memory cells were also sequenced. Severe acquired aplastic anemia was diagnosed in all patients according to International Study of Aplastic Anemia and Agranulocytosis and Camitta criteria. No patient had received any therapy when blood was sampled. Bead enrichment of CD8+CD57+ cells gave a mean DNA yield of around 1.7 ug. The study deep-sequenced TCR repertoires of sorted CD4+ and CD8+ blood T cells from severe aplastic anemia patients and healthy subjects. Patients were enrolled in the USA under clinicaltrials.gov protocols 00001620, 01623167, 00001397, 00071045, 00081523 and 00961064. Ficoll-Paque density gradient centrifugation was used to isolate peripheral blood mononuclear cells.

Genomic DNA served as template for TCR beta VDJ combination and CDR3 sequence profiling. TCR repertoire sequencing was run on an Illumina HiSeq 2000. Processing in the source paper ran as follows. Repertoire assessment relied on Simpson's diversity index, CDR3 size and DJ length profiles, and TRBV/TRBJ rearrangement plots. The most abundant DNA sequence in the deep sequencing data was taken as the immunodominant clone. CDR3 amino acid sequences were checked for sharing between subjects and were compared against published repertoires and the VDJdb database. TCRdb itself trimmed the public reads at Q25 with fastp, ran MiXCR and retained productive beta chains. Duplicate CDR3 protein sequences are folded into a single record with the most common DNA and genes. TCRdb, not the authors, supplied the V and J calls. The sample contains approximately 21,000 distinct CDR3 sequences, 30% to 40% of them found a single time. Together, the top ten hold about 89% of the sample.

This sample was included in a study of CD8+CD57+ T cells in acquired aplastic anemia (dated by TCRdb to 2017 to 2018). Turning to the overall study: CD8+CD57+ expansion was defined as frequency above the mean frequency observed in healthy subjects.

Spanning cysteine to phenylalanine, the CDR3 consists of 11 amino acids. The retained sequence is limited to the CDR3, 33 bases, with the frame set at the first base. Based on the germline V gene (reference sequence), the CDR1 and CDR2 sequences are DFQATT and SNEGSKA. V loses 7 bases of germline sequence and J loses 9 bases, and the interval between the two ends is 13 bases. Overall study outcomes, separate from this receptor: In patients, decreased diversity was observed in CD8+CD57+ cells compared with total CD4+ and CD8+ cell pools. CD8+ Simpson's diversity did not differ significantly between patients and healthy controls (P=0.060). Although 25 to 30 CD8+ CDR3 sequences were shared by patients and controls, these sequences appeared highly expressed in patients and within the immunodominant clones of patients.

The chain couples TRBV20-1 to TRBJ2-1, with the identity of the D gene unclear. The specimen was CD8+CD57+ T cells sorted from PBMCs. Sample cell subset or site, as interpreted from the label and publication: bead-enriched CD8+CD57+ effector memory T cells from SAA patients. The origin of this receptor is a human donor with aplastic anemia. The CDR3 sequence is CSVTVPAEQFF. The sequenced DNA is TGCAGTGTAACGGTTCCAGCTGAGCAGTTCTTC.